One sample yielded the 17 T cell receptor beta chains listed below, sequenced in a study of cytomegalovirus exposure and HLA in healthy donors. A multiplex PCR was run with 60 Vbeta primers and 13 Jbeta primers. Here immunoSEQ multiplex PCR was the method, and the copy in TCRdb shows in-frame clones only, minus some. The table lists 100,000 to 150,000 clones, roughly 77% of them singletons. Sample: PBMCs. The receptors shown here come from a woman in her 30s in good health and CMV-seronegative.

This clone was picked up one time. This rearrangement joins TRBV5-1 to TRBJ2-5; tentative D call: TRBD1 (5 bases). The CDR3 is 14 residues long. Trimming shortened V by 4 bases and J by 2 bases, and 12 bases separated the two germline ends. Germline lookup yields CDR1 SGHRS and CDR2 YFSETQ. CDR3 sequence (DNA): TGCGCCAGCAGCGCAGGGTTGGGGCAAGAGACCCAGTACTTC. Amino acids: CASSAGLGQETQYF.

This rearrangement joins TRBV7-9 to TRBJ2-3; the D is unclear. V dropped 6 bases and J dropped 3 bases, with 7 bases sitting between them. CDR3 length: 12 amino acids. The germline V gene has CDR1 SEHNR and CDR2 FQNEAQ (reference sequence). CDR3 nucleotide sequence: TGTGCCAGCAGGCAAACTACAGATACGCAGTATTTT. Translation: CASRQTTDTQYF.

The chain joins TRBV18 to TRBJ1-1; the D gene is possibly TRBD1 (5 bases). The CDR3 loop spans 16 amino acids. Germline CDR1 is KGHSH and CDR2 is LQKENI. Trimming cost V 2 bases and J 1 base, with 14 bases left between them. The CDR3 nucleotides are TGTGCCAGCTCACCAAGGCCCAGACAGCAGAACACTGAAGCTTTCTTT. The encoded protein is CASSPRPRQQNTEAFF.

This clone has just a few counts. This rearrangement joins TRBV6-1 to TRBJ1-5; possibly TRBD1 for D (5 bases). CDR3 length: 14 amino acids. V shed 5 bases and J shed 14 bases, with 22 bases lying between them. From germline, CDR1 is MNHNS and CDR2 SASEGT. CDR3 loop: CASSQRWGGRSKHF. In DNA, the CDR3 is TGTGCCAGCAGTCAAAGGTGGGGGGGTCGGTCTAAGCATTTT.

The chain is built from TRBV27 and TRBJ1-2; 7 nucleotides line up with TRBD1. The V gene's germline CDR1 is MNHEY and CDR2 SMNVEV (reference sequence). V lost 4 bases, J lost 8 bases, and 10 bases stayed unmatched. This CDR3 is built from 14 residues. The CDR3 nucleotides are TGTGCCAGCAGTTCGCAACAGGGGTCGGGCGGCTACACCTTC. This sequence encodes CASSSQQGSGGYTF.

The chain uses TRBV7-9 and TRBJ2-1; 7 positions match TRBD1. J lost 5 bases, V lost 5 bases, and 6 bases had no gene match. The CDR3 consists of 14 residues. CDR1 is SEHNR, CDR2 FQNEAQ, per germline (reference sequence). DNA for the CDR3: TGTGCCAGCAGCCGGAAAACAGGGGACAATGAGCAGTTCTTC. Protein: CASSRKTGDNEQFF.

This chain joins TRBV6-4 and TRBJ1-1; TRBD1 is a possible D gene (6 bases). Germline V gene data show CDR1 as MRHNA and CDR2 as SNTAGT. The CDR3 spans 14 residues. V was clipped by 6 bases and J by 1 base, with 12 bases between them. In DNA form, the CDR3 reads TGTGCCAGCAGAGCACAGGGACCGAACACTGAAGCTTTCTTT. Amino acids: CASRAQGPNTEAFF.

This chain uses TRBV12-5 with TRBJ1-5, with 7 bases matching TRBD1. The germline gives CDR1 LGHNT, CDR2 FRNRAP. Unmatched junction bases numbered 22, after V lost 1 base and J lost 7 bases. This CDR3 is 20 amino acids long. CDR3 nucleotides: TGTGCTAGTGGTTTGGCTCCCAACCCCTTGAAGACAGGGAAGGACCAGCCCCAGCATTTT. This codes for CASGLAPNPLKTGKDQPQHF. The full variable domain, its missing parts supplied by reference TRBV12-5 and TRBJ1-5, is DARVTQTPRHKVTEMGQEVTMRCQPILGHNTVFWYRQTMMQGLELLAYFRNRAPLDDSGMPKDRFSAEMPDATLATLKIQPSEPRDSAVYFCASGLAPNPLKTGKDQPQHFGDGTRLSIL.

The chain uses TRBV7-9 and TRBJ2-7; D is possibly TRBD1 (5 bases). V was pared by 2 bases and J by 2 bases, with 16 bases between. Germline lookup yields CDR1 SEHNR and CDR2 FQNEAQ (reference sequence). The CDR3 totals 16 residues. The CDR3 loop reads CASSLNALGATYEQYF. The CDR3 coding sequence is TGTGCCAGCAGCTTAAACGCCTTAGGGGCTACCTACGAGCAGTACTTC.

This rearrangement joins TRBV15 to TRBJ2-5; TRBD1 aligns across 9 bases. The CDR3 consists of 14 residues. Losses at the gene ends were 4 bases for V and 3 bases for J; bases not matched to a gene: 3. Germline loops: CDR1 LNHNV, CDR2 YYDKDF (reference sequence). CDR3 DNA: TGTGCCACCAGCACCTGGACAGGGGAAGAGACCCAGTACTTC. This translates into CATSTWTGEETQYF.

The chain uses TRBV27 and TRBJ1-1, with D hard to call. Trimming removed 6 bases from V and 1 base from J, with 6 bases in between. Germline V gives CDR1 MNHEY, CDR2 SMNVEV (reference sequence). The CDR3 loop spans 12 amino acids. The CDR3 bases are TGTGCCAGCAGGGCCCAGAACACTGAAGCTTTCTTT. Protein product: CASRAQNTEAFF.

The CDR3 sequence is CASSILYATGTGGYTF. The DNA for the CDR3 is TGTGCCAGTAGTATCCTTTACGCCACAGGGACGGGCGGCTACACCTTC. The V gene is TRBV19, the J gene TRBJ1-2; D may be TRBD1 (6 bases). Per germline, CDR1 LNHDA and CDR2 SQIVND (reference sequence). The CDR3 runs 16 residues. The V end lost 3 bases, the J end lost 8 bases, and 22 bases lay between the germline ends.

This clone has just one count. This chain uses TRBV7-2 with TRBJ1-1; D remains unclear. Germline V gene data show CDR1 as SGHTA and CDR2 as FQGNSA. Trimming left V 1 base short and J 0 bases short, with 6 bases between. The CDR3 sequence is 14 residues long. For the CDR3, the DNA is TGTGCCAGCAGCTTAGGTCAGATGAACACTGAAGCTTTCTTT. Encoded protein: CASSLGQMNTEAFF.

This clone showed up just once. V usage is TRBV15 and J usage is TRBJ1-4; a weak D match, TRBD1 (5 bases). Trimming took 5 bases from V and 4 from J, leaving 8 bases between them. The CDR3 runs 13 residues. The germline V gene has CDR1 LNHNV and CDR2 YYDKDF (reference sequence). In nucleotides, the CDR3 is TGTGCCACCAGCGGGGGGTATAATGAAAAACTGTTTTTT. It codes for CATSGGYNEKLFF.

This clone was detected a few times. The chain is built from TRBV18 and TRBJ2-7, with a possible D match to TRBD1 (5 bases). The CDR3 loop spans 16 amino acids. The ends were cut back, 6 bases at V and 0 bases at J, with 18 bases in the middle. The V gene's germline CDR1 is KGHSH and CDR2 LQKENI. CDR3 region: CASSPKLHDSSYEQYF. CDR3 nucleotides: TGTGCCAGCTCCCCGAAATTACACGACAGCTCCTACGAGCAGTACTTC.

The rearrangement uses TRBV5-5 and TRBJ2-1, with 12 nucleotides matching TRBD2. The CDR3 extends over 15 amino acids. Germline V lookup: CDR1 SGHKS, CDR2 YYEKEE (reference sequence). Losses at the gene ends were 5 bases for V and 6 bases for J; bases not matched to a gene: 6. The CDR3 DNA follows: TGTGCCAGCAGGGCTAGCGGGGGGGCCACCAATGAGCAGTTCTTC. It yields the protein CASRASGGATNEQFF.

The J gene is TRBJ2-3, the V gene TRBV20-1; D gene unclear. Trimming cost V 0 bases and J 5 bases, with 3 bases left between them. CDR3 length: 11 residues. Germline loops: CDR1 DFQATT, CDR2 SNEGSKA (reference sequence). CDR3 nucleotides: TGCAGTGCTAGAGACGGAGATACGCAGTATTTT. As protein: CSARDGDTQYF.